A selection of T cell receptor beta chains follows, all from one sample in a study of PD-1 blockade in mismatch repair-deficient tumors. Repertoires were generated with immunoSEQ multiplex PCR, while TCRdb's copy carries only in-frame clones and drops some. The sample records about 34,000 clones, 75% to 90% being singletons. Sequenced material: PBMCs, taken approximately 6 weeks after starting pembrolizumab. These receptors came from an adult with mismatch repair-deficient cancer. The CDR3 runs from the conserved cysteine through the conserved F or W. Each record gives: D gene, V gene, clone size, J gene, CDR3 DNA, CDR3 protein. A D gene is named only where the DNA matches it firmly. Not every row has a clone size; where given, it reads once, few, many or a size class.

D: TRBD1; V: TRBV15; size: -; J: TRBJ2-7; DNA: TGTGCCACCAGCGTCGACAGGGGCGGTAGCTCCTACGAGCAGTACTTC; CDR3: CATSVDRGGSSYEQYF
D: TRBD1; V: TRBV4-1; size: -; J: TRBJ1-5; DNA: TGCGCCAGCAGCCGAGGACAGGGGGAATGGGCCCAGCATTTT; CDR3: CASSRGQGEWAQHF
D: -; V: TRBV28; size: once; J: TRBJ2-2; DNA: TGTGCCAGCAGCACAGCTTCCACTAGGACCACCGGGGAGCTGTTTTTT; CDR3: CASSTASTRTTGELFF
D: TRBD2; V: TRBV9; size: -; J: TRBJ2-3; DNA: TGTGCCAGCAGCGTGGAGCGGGATGATACGCAGTATTTT; CDR3: CASSVERDDTQYF
D: -; V: TRBV5-6; size: -; J: TRBJ1-1; DNA: TGTGCCAGCAACTTCATTGACAGGCTGAACACTGAAGCTTTCTTT; CDR3: CASNFIDRLNTEAFF
D: -; V: TRBV6-1; size: -; J: TRBJ2-3; DNA: TGTGCCAGCAGTGAAGCGCCGCGGAGCACAGATACGCAGTATTTT; CDR3: CASSEAPRSTDTQYF
D: TRBD2; V: TRBV5-1; size: -; J: TRBJ2-7; DNA: TGCGCCAGCAGCTTGGTGTGGCTAGCGGGAGATTCCGAGCAGTACTTC; CDR3: CASSLVWLAGDSEQYF
D: TRBD1; V: TRBV2; size: -; J: TRBJ2-2; DNA: TGTGCCAGCAGGTACTCCTTCGACAGGGGTTCGGCCGGGGAGCTGTTTTTT; CDR3: CASRYSFDRGSAGELFF
D: -; V: TRBV7-2; size: -; J: TRBJ2-3; DNA: TGTGCCAGCAGCTTCGTGGCATTGCAAGATACGCAGTATTTT; CDR3: CASSFVALQDTQYF
D: -; V: TRBV30; size: -; J: TRBJ2-3; DNA: TGTGCCTGGAGCGGCAGGGGTGGCACAGATACGCAGTATTTT; CDR3: CAWSGRGGTDTQYF
D: TRBD2; V: TRBV7-3; size: -; J: TRBJ2-1; DNA: TGTGCCAGCAGTTTTGGGACTAGCGGATACAATGAGCAGTTCTTC; CDR3: CASSFGTSGYNEQFF
D: TRBD1; V: TRBV9; size: -; J: TRBJ1-1; DNA: TGTGCCAGCAGCGTCACAGGGGGCCTGAGGACTGAAGCTTTCTTT; CDR3: CASSVTGGLRTEAFF
D: -; V: TRBV30; size: -; J: TRBJ2-5; DNA: TGTGCCTGGAGTGTAAGGGGGGGAGAGACCCAGTACTTC; CDR3: CAWSVRGGETQYF
D: -; V: TRBV18; size: -; J: TRBJ1-3; DNA: TGTGCCAGCTCACCACCGATTGGAACTATTGGAAACACCATATATTTT; CDR3: CASSPPIGTIGNTIYF
D: TRBD1; V: TRBV19; size: -; J: TRBJ2-7; DNA: TGTGCCAGTAGTATAGAGGGGGACAGGGGCTACGAGCAGTACTTC; CDR3: CASSIEGDRGYEQYF
D: -; V: TRBV18; size: once; J: TRBJ2-7; DNA: TGTGCCAGCTCACCGGGGGGGCTCCCCTACGAGCAGTACTTC; CDR3: CASSPGGLPYEQYF
D: TRBD2; V: TRBV2; size: -; J: TRBJ2-7; DNA: TGTGCCAGCAGTCCGGGACTAGCGGGACTCTACGAGCAGTACTTC; CDR3: CASSPGLAGLYEQYF
D: -; V: TRBV5-1; size: -; J: TRBJ1-4; DNA: TGCGCCAGCAGCTTGGCAAATACTGAAGAAAAACTGTTTTTT; CDR3: CASSLANTEEKLFF
D: TRBD1; V: TRBV28; size: few; J: TRBJ2-7; DNA: TGTGCCAGCAGATCCACAGGGGACGAGCAGTACTTC; CDR3: CASRSTGDEQYF
D: -; V: TRBV15; size: -; J: TRBJ2-3; DNA: TGTGCCACCAGCTCTCTATCAGGGGAGACGCAGTATTTT; CDR3: CATSSLSGETQYF
D: TRBD2; V: TRBV11-3; size: -; J: TRBJ2-7; DNA: TGTGCCAGCAGCTTATTCGCCATGGGGACTAAAGACTACGAGCAGTACTTC; CDR3: CASSLFAMGTKDYEQYF
D: -; V: TRBV5-1; size: -; J: TRBJ2-7; DNA: TGCGCCAGCAGCTGGGCGGGGACAGAAGCCTACGAGCAGTACTTC; CDR3: CASSWAGTEAYEQYF
D: TRBD1; V: TRBV6-5; size: -; J: TRBJ2-4; DNA: TGTGCCAGCAGTAGCCCCGGGACAGGGGAGGACATTCAGTACTTC; CDR3: CASSSPGTGEDIQYF
D: -; V: TRBV6-5; size: -; J: TRBJ2-2; DNA: TGTGCCAGCAGGGTGACAGGCGCAAACACCGGGGAGCTGTTTTTT; CDR3: CASRVTGANTGELFF
D: -; V: TRBV5-1; size: -; J: TRBJ2-3; DNA: TGCGCCAGCAGCTTGGTATCTACCGGGACACAGGATACGCAGTATTTT; CDR3: CASSLVSTGTQDTQYF
D: TRBD2; V: TRBV4-1; size: -; J: TRBJ2-5; DNA: TGCGCCAGCAGCCAAGCGCTAGCGGGAGTGCCCCAAGAGACCCAGTACTTC; CDR3: CASSQALAGVPQETQYF
D: -; V: TRBV5-1; size: -; J: TRBJ1-1; DNA: TGCGCCAGCAGGGCTCGCCCAGGGATAATGAACACTGAAGCTTTCTTT; CDR3: CASRARPGIMNTEAFF
D: -; V: TRBV7-2; size: few; J: TRBJ2-7; DNA: TGTGCCAGCAGCGGCGGCCACACCTACGAGCAGTACTTC; CDR3: CASSGGHTYEQYF
D: TRBD1; V: TRBV28; size: medium-sized; J: TRBJ2-7; DNA: TGTGCCAGCAGCGAGGGGCAGGGGGCCCACGAGCAGTACTTC; CDR3: CASSEGQGAHEQYF
D: -; V: TRBV10-1; size: -; J: TRBJ1-3; DNA: TGCGCCAGCAGTGAGACAGGGAGCTCTGGAAACACCATATATTTT; CDR3: CASSETGSSGNTIYF
D: -; V: TRBV11-2; size: -; J: TRBJ1-4; DNA: TGTGCCAGCAGCTTAGTCAGGGCCAAACTGTTTTTT; CDR3: CASSLVRAKLFF
D: -; V: TRBV10-3; size: once; J: TRBJ2-7; DNA: TGTGCCATCAGTGATTACGGGACTTTGAGCTCCTACGAGCAGTACTTC; CDR3: CAISDYGTLSSYEQYF
D: -; V: TRBV13; size: -; J: TRBJ2-2; DNA: TGTGCCAGCAGCTTAATCCGGGTTGGCGTGACCGGGGAGCTGTTTTTT; CDR3: CASSLIRVGVTGELFF
D: TRBD1; V: TRBV19; size: -; J: TRBJ2-3; DNA: TGTGCCAGTACCCGGGGCGGGACAGGTGGTAGGGATACGCAGTATTTT; CDR3: CASTRGGTGGRDTQYF
D: -; V: TRBV7-6; size: -; J: TRBJ1-1; DNA: TGTGCCAGCAGTTCTTTAGTGGGGGGGTCTGAAGCTTTCTTT; CDR3: CASSSLVGGSEAFF
D: -; V: TRBV5-1; size: -; J: TRBJ2-1; DNA: TGCGCCAGCAGCTTCTCTCCCGGAGGCTCCTACAATGAGCAGTTCTTC; CDR3: CASSFSPGGSYNEQFF
D: -; V: TRBV7-9; size: once; J: TRBJ1-5; DNA: TGTGCCAGCAGCCCTAAACCCAGGCAGGGCCCATCCTATAATCAGCCCCAGCATTTT; CDR3: CASSPKPRQGPSYNQPQHF
D: -; V: TRBV9; size: -; J: TRBJ2-5; DNA: TGTGCCAGCAGCGTAGCACTCTTTGGTAGAGAGACCCAGTACTTC; CDR3: CASSVALFGRETQYF
D: -; V: TRBV27; size: -; J: TRBJ1-2; DNA: TGTGCCAGCAGTGACCGGGAATTCTATGGCTACACCTTC; CDR3: CASSDREFYGYTF
D: -; V: TRBV27; size: -; J: TRBJ1-1; DNA: TGTGCCAGCAGTTTAAACAGGGCCGTGAACACTGAAGCTTTCTTT; CDR3: CASSLNRAVNTEAFF
D: -; V: TRBV7-9; size: -; J: TRBJ2-7; DNA: TGTGCCAGCAGCGGGGTGGGAGGACTCTCCTACGAGCAGTACTTC; CDR3: CASSGVGGLSYEQYF
D: TRBD1; V: TRBV6-1; size: -; J: TRBJ2-3; DNA: TGTGCCAGCAGTGACTGGACAGGGGGTTCTGATACGCAGTATTTT; CDR3: CASSDWTGGSDTQYF
D: TRBD1; V: TRBV19; size: few; J: TRBJ2-7; DNA: TGTGCCAGTAGCCGACAGGGGGCCAACGAGCAGTACTTC; CDR3: CASSRQGANEQYF
D: -; V: TRBV7-3; size: few; J: TRBJ2-2; DNA: TGTGCCAGCAGCTTTTCACATCAAGCCGGGGAGCTGTTTTTT; CDR3: CASSFSHQAGELFF
D: TRBD2; V: TRBV5-1; size: -; J: TRBJ2-1; DNA: TGCGCCAGCAGCCTCAGGACTAGCGGGAACAATGAGCAGTTCTTC; CDR3: CASSLRTSGNNEQFF
D: -; V: TRBV11-2; size: -; J: TRBJ1-2; DNA: TGTGCCAGCAGCCGCCCAACAGGGAACTATGGCTACACCTTC; CDR3: CASSRPTGNYGYTF
D: TRBD1; V: TRBV5-1; size: -; J: TRBJ2-3; DNA: TGCGCCAGCAGGGGGACGGGACAGGGTTCAGATACGCAGTATTTT; CDR3: CASRGTGQGSDTQYF
D: TRBD2; V: TRBV7-3; size: -; J: TRBJ2-1; DNA: TGTGCCAGCAGCTTACACCTAGCGGGGGTCGGGAATGAGCAGTTCTTC; CDR3: CASSLHLAGVGNEQFF
D: -; V: TRBV28; size: -; J: TRBJ2-4; DNA: TGTGCCAGCAGTACACGAGGGAAACTAGCCAAAAACATTCAGTACTTC; CDR3: CASSTRGKLAKNIQYF
D: -; V: TRBV7-2; size: -; J: TRBJ1-1; DNA: TGTGCCAGCAGCTTAGGGTGGGGAGGCACTGAAGCTTTCTTT; CDR3: CASSLGWGGTEAFF
D: TRBD1; V: TRBV18; size: -; J: TRBJ2-2; DNA: TGTGCCAGCTCCCGGGACAGAACGAACACCGGGGAGCTGTTTTTT; CDR3: CASSRDRTNTGELFF
D: -; V: TRBV2; size: few; J: TRBJ2-5; DNA: TGTGCCAGCACCAGGGGTTGGGAAGAGACCCAGTACTTC; CDR3: CASTRGWEETQYF
D: -; V: TRBV28; size: -; J: TRBJ1-4; DNA: TGTGCCAGCAGTTGGGGGCGCGGTGGCGAAAAACTGTTTTTT; CDR3: CASSWGRGGEKLFF
D: -; V: TRBV28; size: once; J: TRBJ2-7; DNA: TGTGCCACCAAAGACAGGATCTACGAGCAGTACTTC; CDR3: CATKDRIYEQYF
D: TRBD1; V: TRBV28; size: once; J: TRBJ1-3; DNA: TGTGCCAGCAGAACCTCCGGGACAGGACGTAGAAACACCATATATTTT; CDR3: CASRTSGTGRRNTIYF
D: TRBD1; V: TRBV5-1; size: -; J: TRBJ1-4; DNA: TGCGCCAGCAGCTTGGTAGGGACAGGAGATGAAAAACTGTTTTTT; CDR3: CASSLVGTGDEKLFF
D: -; V: TRBV19; size: -; J: TRBJ1-5; DNA: TGTGCCAGTAGGGGCTATAGCAATCAGCCCCAGCATTTT; CDR3: CASRGYSNQPQHF
D: TRBD1; V: TRBV5-4; size: -; J: TRBJ1-1; DNA: TGTGCCAGCAGCTTGTCCAGGGGGCTCGGCACTGAAGCTTTCTTT; CDR3: CASSLSRGLGTEAFF
D: -; V: TRBV19; size: -; J: TRBJ2-7; DNA: TGTGCCAGTAGTACGTCGGCAGCGTACGAGCAGTACTTC; CDR3: CASSTSAAYEQYF
D: TRBD1; V: TRBV7-9; size: -; J: TRBJ1-4; DNA: TGTGCCAGCAGCTTACTCGACAGGGGTGCTAATGAAAAACTGTTTTTT; CDR3: CASSLLDRGANEKLFF